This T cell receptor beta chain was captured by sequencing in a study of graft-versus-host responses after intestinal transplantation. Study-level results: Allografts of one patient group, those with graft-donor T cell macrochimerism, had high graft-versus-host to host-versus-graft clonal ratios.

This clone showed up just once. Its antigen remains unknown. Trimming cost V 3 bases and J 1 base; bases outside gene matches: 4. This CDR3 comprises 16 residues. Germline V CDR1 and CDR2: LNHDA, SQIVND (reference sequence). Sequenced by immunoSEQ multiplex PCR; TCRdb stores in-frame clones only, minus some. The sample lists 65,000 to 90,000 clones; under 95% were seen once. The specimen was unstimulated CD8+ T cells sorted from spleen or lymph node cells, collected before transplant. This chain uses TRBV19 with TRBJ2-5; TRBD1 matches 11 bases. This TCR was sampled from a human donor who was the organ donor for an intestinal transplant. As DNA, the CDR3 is TGTGCCAGTAGTATCCCCGGGACAGGGGGCCAAGAGACCCAGTACTTC. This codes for CASSIPGTGGQETQYF.